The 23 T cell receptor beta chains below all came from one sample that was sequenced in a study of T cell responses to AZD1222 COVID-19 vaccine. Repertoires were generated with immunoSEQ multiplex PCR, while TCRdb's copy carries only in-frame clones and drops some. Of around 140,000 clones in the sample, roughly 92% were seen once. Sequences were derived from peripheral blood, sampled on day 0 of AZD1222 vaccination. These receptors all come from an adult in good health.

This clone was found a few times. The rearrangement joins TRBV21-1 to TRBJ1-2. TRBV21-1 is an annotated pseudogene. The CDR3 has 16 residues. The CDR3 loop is CASSKEVEGPGIGYTF. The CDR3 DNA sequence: TGTGCCAGCAGCAAAGAAGTGGAGGGGCCAGGGATCGGCTACACCTTC.

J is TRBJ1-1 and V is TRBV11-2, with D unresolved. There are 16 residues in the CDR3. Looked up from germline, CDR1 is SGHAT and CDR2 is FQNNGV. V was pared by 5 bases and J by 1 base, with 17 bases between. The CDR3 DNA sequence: TGTGCCAGCAGCGCACCGGCCCTTCCCCCGAACACTGAAGCTTTCTTT. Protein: CASSAPALPPNTEAFF.

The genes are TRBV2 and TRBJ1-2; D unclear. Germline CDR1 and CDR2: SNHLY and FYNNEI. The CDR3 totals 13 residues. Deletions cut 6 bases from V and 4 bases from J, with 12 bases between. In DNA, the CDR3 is TGTGCCAGCAGCTCCTCAGGCGGCTATGGCTACACCTTC. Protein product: CASSSSGGYGYTF.

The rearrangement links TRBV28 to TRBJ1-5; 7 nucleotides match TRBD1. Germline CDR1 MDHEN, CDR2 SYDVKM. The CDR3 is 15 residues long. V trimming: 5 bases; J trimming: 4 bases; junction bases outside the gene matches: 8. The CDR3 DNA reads TGTGCCAGCAGTCCGCCCGGGACAGAAAATCAGCCCCAGCATTTT. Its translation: CASSPPGTENQPQHF.

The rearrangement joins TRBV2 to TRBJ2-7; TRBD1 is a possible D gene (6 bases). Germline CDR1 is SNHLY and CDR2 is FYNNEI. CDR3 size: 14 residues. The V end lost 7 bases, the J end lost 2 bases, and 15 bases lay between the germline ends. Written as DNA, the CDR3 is TGTGCCAGCACCCCCCCAGGGGTAACCTACGAGCAGTACTTC. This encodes CASTPPGVTYEQYF.

CDR3 sequence: CASSEYGVGYGYTF. The CDR3 coding sequence is TGTGCCAGCAGTGAATATGGGGTCGGCTATGGCTACACCTTC. The chain joins TRBV6-1 to TRBJ1-2; the D is unclear. Looked up from germline, CDR1 is MNHNS and CDR2 is SASEGT. This CDR3 comprises 14 residues. Trimming took 2 bases from V and 4 from J, leaving 11 bases between them.

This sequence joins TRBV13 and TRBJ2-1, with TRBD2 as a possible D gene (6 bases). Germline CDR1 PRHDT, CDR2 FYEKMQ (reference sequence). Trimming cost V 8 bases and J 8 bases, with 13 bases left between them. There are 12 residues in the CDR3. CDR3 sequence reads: CASRPGVDEQFF. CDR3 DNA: TGTGCCAGCCGCCCGGGGGTGGATGAGCAGTTCTTC.

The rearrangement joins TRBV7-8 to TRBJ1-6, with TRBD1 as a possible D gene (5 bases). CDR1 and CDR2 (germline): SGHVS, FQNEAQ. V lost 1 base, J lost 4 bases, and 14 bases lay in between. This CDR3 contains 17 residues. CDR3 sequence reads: CASSLGGSGQYNSPLHF. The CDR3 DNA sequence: TGTGCCAGCAGCTTAGGAGGCTCAGGGCAATATAATTCACCCCTCCACTTT.

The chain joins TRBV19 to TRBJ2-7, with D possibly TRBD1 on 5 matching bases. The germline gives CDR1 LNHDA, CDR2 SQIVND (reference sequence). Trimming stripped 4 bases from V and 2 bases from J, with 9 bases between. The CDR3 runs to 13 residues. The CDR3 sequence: CASSRDSAYEQYF. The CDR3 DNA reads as TGTGCCAGTAGTAGAGACAGCGCCTACGAGCAGTACTTC.

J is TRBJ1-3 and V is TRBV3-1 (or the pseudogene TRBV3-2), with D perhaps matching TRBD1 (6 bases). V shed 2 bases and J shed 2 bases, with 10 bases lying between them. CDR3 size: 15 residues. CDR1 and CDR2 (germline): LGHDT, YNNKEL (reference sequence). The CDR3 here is CASSQLQGAGNTIYF. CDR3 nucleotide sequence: TGTGCCAGCAGCCAATTACAGGGCGCTGGAAACACCATATATTTT.

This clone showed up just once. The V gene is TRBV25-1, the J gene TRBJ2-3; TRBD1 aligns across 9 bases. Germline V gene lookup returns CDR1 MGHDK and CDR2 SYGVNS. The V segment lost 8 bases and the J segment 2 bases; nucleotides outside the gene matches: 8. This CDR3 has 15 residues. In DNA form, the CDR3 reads TGTGCCAGCCGACAAGGGACAGGGTACACAGATACGCAGTATTTT. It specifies CASRQGTGYTDTQYF.

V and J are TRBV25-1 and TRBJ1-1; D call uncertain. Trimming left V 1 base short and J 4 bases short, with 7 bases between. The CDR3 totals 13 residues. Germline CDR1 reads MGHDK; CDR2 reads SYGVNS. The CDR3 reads CASSELGGTEAFF. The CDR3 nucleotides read TGTGCCAGCAGTGAATTAGGAGGCACTGAAGCTTTCTTT.

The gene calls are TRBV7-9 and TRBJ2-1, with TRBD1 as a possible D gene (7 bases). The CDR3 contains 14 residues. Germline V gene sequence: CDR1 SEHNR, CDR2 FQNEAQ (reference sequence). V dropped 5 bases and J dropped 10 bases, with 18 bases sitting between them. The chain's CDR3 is CASSRGTDIREQFF. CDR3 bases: TGTGCCAGCAGCCGCGGGACAGACATCCGGGAGCAGTTCTTC.

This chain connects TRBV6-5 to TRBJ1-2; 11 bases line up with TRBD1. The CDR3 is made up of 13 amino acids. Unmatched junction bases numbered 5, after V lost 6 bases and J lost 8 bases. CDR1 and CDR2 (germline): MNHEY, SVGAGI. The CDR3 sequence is CASSRTGGAGYTF. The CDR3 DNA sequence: TGTGCCAGCAGCAGGACAGGGGGCGCGGGCTACACCTTC.

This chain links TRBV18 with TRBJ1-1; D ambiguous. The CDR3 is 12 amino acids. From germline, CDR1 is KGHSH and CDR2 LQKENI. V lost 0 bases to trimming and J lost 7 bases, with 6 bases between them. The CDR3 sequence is CASSPPSVEAFF. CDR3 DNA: TGTGCCAGCTCACCACCGTCAGTTGAAGCTTTCTTT. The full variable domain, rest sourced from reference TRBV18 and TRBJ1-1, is NAGVMQNPRHLVRRRGQEARLRCSPMKGHSHVYWYRQLPEEGLKFMVYLQKENIIDESGMPKERFSAEFPKEGPSILRIQQVVRGDSAAYFCASSPPSVEAFFGQGTRLTVV.

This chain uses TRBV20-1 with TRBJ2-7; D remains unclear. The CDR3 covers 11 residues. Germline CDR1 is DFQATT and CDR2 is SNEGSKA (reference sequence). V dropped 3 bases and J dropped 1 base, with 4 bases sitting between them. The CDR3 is CSASQSYEQYF. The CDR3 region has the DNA TGCAGTGCTAGTCAGTCCTACGAGCAGTACTTC.

The CDR3 DNA reads as TGTGCCAGCAGTTTATACAATCAGGGGCCCCTAGCCAAAAACATTCAGTACTTC. Amino acid sequence: CASSLYNQGPLAKNIQYF. The chain recombines TRBV28 with TRBJ2-4; D may be TRBD1 (6 bases). CDR1 and CDR2 from the germline V gene are MDHEN and SYDVKM. Trimming shortened V by 1 base and J by 0 bases, and 16 bases separated the two germline ends. The length of the CDR3 is 18 residues. Full variable domain (remainder filled in from reference TRBV28 and TRBJ2-4): DVKVTQSSRYLVKRTGEKVFLECVQDMDHENMFWYRQDPGLGLRLIYFSYDVKMKEKGDIPEGYSVSREKKERFSLILESASTNQTSMYLCASSLYNQGPLAKNIQYFGAGTRLSVL.

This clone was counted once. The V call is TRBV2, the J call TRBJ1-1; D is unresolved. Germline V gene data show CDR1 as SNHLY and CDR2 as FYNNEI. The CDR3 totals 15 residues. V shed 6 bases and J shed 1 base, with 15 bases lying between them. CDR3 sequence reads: CASRYPEVGNTEAFF. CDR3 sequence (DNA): TGTGCCAGCAGGTATCCGGAGGTTGGGAACACTGAAGCTTTCTTT. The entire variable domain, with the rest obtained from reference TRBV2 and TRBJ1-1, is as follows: EPEVTQTPSHQVTQMGQEVILRCVPISNHLYFYWYRQILGQKVEFLVSFYNNEISEKSEIFDDQFSVERPDGSNFTLKIRSTKLEDSAMYFCASRYPEVGNTEAFFGQGTRLTVV.

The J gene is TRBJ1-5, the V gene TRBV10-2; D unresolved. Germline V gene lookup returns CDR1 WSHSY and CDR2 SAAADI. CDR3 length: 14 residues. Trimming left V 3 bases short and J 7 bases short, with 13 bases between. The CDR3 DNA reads TGCGCCAGCAGTGAATCCGGGGTTGGGCAGCCCCAGCATTTT. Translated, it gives CASSESGVGQPQHF.

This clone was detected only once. CDR3 DNA sequence: TGTGCCAGCAGTTTGTTCAGTTATGAAGCTTTCTTT. It translates to CASSLFSYEAFF. J is TRBJ1-1 and V is TRBV28; D gene uncertain. Trimming pared 3 bases from V and 7 bases from J, leaving 9 bases between. Germline-derived CDR1 and CDR2 are MDHEN and SYDVKM. The CDR3 length is 12 residues.

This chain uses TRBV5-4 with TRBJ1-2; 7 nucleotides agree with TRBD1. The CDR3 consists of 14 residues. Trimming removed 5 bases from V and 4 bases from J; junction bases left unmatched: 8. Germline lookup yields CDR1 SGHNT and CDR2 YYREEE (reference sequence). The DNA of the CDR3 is TGTGCCAGCAGTTTGACAGGGCGCGGCTATGGCTACACCTTC. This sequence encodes CASSLTGRGYGYTF.

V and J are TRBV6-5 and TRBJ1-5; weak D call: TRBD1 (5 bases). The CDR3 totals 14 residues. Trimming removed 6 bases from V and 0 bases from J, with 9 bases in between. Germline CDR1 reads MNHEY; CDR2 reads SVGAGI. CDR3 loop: CASSPDNSNQPQHF. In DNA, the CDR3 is TGTGCCAGCAGCCCGGACAATAGCAATCAGCCCCAGCATTTT.

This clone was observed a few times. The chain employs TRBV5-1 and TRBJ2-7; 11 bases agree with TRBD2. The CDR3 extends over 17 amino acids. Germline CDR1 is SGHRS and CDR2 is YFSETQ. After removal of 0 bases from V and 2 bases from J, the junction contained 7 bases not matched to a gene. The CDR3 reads CASSLELAGASAYEQYF. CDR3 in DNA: TGCGCCAGCAGCTTGGAACTAGCGGGAGCCTCGGCCTACGAGCAGTACTTC.